The source of this T cell receptor (beta chain) is a study of T cells in Graves' hyperthyroidism and ophthalmopathy. Study-wide results and caveats: Researchers found most expanded thyroid clonotypes above 0.001 in blood as well. In validation, the model predicted ophthalmopathy. These predictions came a median roughly six months before onset.

Amplification targeted TCR beta CDR3 regions from RNA transcripts. The HTBI primer set served for first-round RT-PCR of the TCR CDR3. TCRdb re-called the multiplex PCR reads with MiXCR, one entry per CDR3 protein. The repertoire holds about 95,000 distinct CDR3 sequences, with around 40% as singletons. This clonotype was picked up many times. Its antigen is undetermined. Sequencing was performed on peripheral blood or thyroid tissue (not recorded which). The source is a woman in her thirties with Graves' hyperthyroidism.

The CDR3 here is CASSLLRGQGTNEKLFF. CDR3 in DNA: TGTGCCAGCAGCTTATTACGGGGGCAGGGGACTAATGAAAAACTGTTTTTT. The chain employs TRBV7-2 and TRBJ1-4; possibly TRBD1 for D (6 bases). The CDR3 covers 17 residues. Deletions cut 2 bases from V and 2 bases from J, with 15 bases between. Germline V lookup: CDR1 SGHTA, CDR2 FQGNSA.